This entry is about one T cell receptor (beta chain). These data are taken from a study of blood T cell repertoires in COVID-19. Across the whole study: Researchers got acute and convalescent COVID-19 samples from the United States, Italy and Spain. T cells, B-cell-depleted T cells, or PBMCs supplied cDNA or gDNA.

The CDR3 consists of 14 residues. Germline CDR1 LNHDA, CDR2 SQIVND (reference sequence). V lost 2 bases to trimming and J lost 6 bases, with 10 bases between them. In the source study's methods: Amplification with reference gene primers provided the estimates of nucleated cell counts. Assay used: immunoSEQ multiplex PCR; TCRdb lists only in-frame clones, some missing. The DNA was the basis for D and trimming; V, J and clone size are from that table. This table holds about 140,000 clones, about 90% found once. V is TRBV19 and J is TRBJ1-4; no clear D. The clonotype comes from a woman in her fifties or sixties with acute or convalescent COVID-19. Source material: peripheral blood. The CDR3 DNA is TGTGCCAGTAGTATATCAAGGAGGGATGAAAAACTGTTTTTT. Its translation is CASSISRRDEKLFF. Full variable domain (rest looked up from reference TRBV19 and TRBJ1-4): DGGITQSPKYLFRKEGQNVTLSCEQNLNHDAMYWYRQDPGQGLRLIYYSQIVNDFQKGDIAEGYSVSREKKESFPLTVTSAQKNPTAFYLCASSISRRDEKLFFGSGTQLSVL.